These 17 T cell receptor beta chains originate from one sample sequenced in a study of T cell responses to AZD1222 COVID-19 vaccine. Clones were sequenced by immunoSEQ multiplex PCR, and TCRdb holds only the in-frame ones, with some missing. The sample records about 160,000 clones, around nine tenths being singletons. This specimen was peripheral blood, taken on day 0 of AZD1222 vaccination. The receptors shown here come from an adult in good health.

The V call is TRBV28, the J call TRBJ2-3, with 8 nucleotides matching TRBD2. CDR1 MDHEN and CDR2 SYDVKM come from the germline V gene. The CDR3 is 17 residues long. Trimming took 2 bases from V and 0 from J; bases not matched to a gene: 7. The CDR3 nucleotides are TGTGCCAGCAGTTTACCGACTAGCGCATCTAGCACAGATACGCAGTATTTT. It codes for CASSLPTSASSTDTQYF.

The chain recombines TRBV12-3 or TRBV12-4 with TRBJ1-2, with no clear D. The length of the CDR3 is 12 residues. V was trimmed by 6 bases and J by 8 bases, leaving 13 bases between them. CDR3 amino acids: CASSFRHRGYTF. CDR3 DNA: TGTGCCAGCAGCTTTAGACACCGGGGCTACACCTTC.

This chain joins TRBV6-5 and TRBJ1-5; D remains unclear. The germline V gene encodes CDR1 MNHEY and CDR2 SVGAGI. V lost 4 bases to trimming and J lost 5 bases, with 3 bases between them. The CDR3 has 11 residues. The CDR3 DNA reads as TGTGCCAGCAGTTTGTATCAGCCCCAGCATTTT. This gives the protein CASSLYQPQHF.

V gene TRBV6-1 combines with J gene TRBJ2-7; D assignment may be TRBD1 or TRBD2 (6 bases each). Germline V gene sequence: CDR1 MNHNS, CDR2 SASEGT. The CDR3 sequence is 14 residues long. Trimming left V 2 bases short and J 7 bases short, with 15 bases between. CDR3 in DNA: TGTGCCAGCAGTGAACGAAGGGGGGCAACTGAGCAGTACTTC. Protein sequence: CASSERRGATEQYF.

The genes are TRBV28 and TRBJ1-2; D is uncertain. The CDR3 has 13 amino acids. Germline CDR1 reads MDHEN; CDR2 reads SYDVKM. Trimming took off 5 bases at V and 0 bases at J, with 7 bases between the two ends. For the CDR3, the DNA is TGTGCCAGCAGTCCTGACCCTAACTATGGCTACACCTTC. Residues: CASSPDPNYGYTF.

V and J are TRBV14 and TRBJ1-2; 8 bases agree with TRBD1. J gave up 2 bases and V 8 bases, and 4 bases lay outside the gene matches. The CDR3 covers 13 residues. The V gene's germline CDR1 is SGHDN and CDR2 FVKESK. The CDR3 spells CASADRVNYGYTF. The DNA of the CDR3 is TGTGCCAGCGCGGACAGGGTCAACTATGGCTACACCTTC.

This clone has a single count. The junction and the germline gene differ at one end; a read error may be behind it. The genes are TRBV5-4 and TRBJ1-2, with TRBD1 identical over 7 bases. This CDR3 region has 15 residues. The germline gives CDR1 SGHNT, CDR2 YYREEE (reference sequence). The CDR3 loop is CASSLAGGTVYGYTF. The CDR3 bases are TGTGCTAGCAGCTTGGCCGGAGGGACAGTATATGGCTACACCTTC.

The rearrangement joins TRBV18 to TRBJ1-5; D call uncertain. The V end lost 3 bases, the J end lost 1 base, and 13 bases lay between the germline ends. The length of the CDR3 is 16 residues. In germline, CDR1 is KGHSH, CDR2 LQKENI. The CDR3 region is CASSPEVRASNQPQHF. The CDR3 nucleotides are TGTGCCAGCTCACCTGAGGTGAGGGCAAGCAATCAGCCCCAGCATTTT.

This chain uses TRBV6-5 with TRBJ2-7, with D perhaps TRBD2 (6 bases). V was trimmed by 8 bases and J by 1 base, leaving 15 bases between them. The length of the CDR3 is 14 residues. The germline gives CDR1 MNHEY, CDR2 SVGAGI. The CDR3 loop is CASALPGRSYEQYF. The CDR3, as DNA: TGTGCCAGCGCCCTCCCCGGGAGATCCTACGAGCAGTACTTC.

The V and J genes are TRBV7-6 and TRBJ2-7, with D perhaps TRBD1 or TRBD2 (7 bases each). Germline assignment: CDR1 SGHVS and CDR2 FNYEAQ. The CDR3 sequence is 18 residues long. Trimming took 3 bases from V and 2 from J, leaving 23 bases between them. CDR3 coding DNA: TGTGCCAGCAGCTTGAAGGTTTTTCAGGGGGGGATGGCCTACGAGCAGTACTTC. As protein: CASSLKVFQGGMAYEQYF.

The chain recombines TRBV5-1 with TRBJ2-1; 7 bases align to TRBD2. The germline gives CDR1 SGHRS, CDR2 YFSETQ. V trimming: 3 bases; J trimming: 6 bases; junction bases outside the gene matches: 6. This CDR3 comprises 14 residues. CDR3 in amino acids: CASSSELASNEQFF. The CDR3, as DNA: TGCGCCAGCAGCTCCGAACTAGCGAGCAATGAGCAGTTCTTC.

This chain uses TRBV6-5 with TRBJ2-5, with D hard to call. Germline values: CDR1 MNHEY, CDR2 SVGAGI. The CDR3 is 14 amino acids. V lost 2 bases to trimming and J lost 0 bases, with 7 bases between them. The CDR3 is CASSYGENQETQYF. CDR3 bases: TGTGCCAGCAGTTACGGGGAAAACCAAGAGACCCAGTACTTC.

V gene TRBV28 combines with J gene TRBJ2-3; 9 bases line up with TRBD2. V lost 5 bases and J lost 7; bases outside the gene matches: 7. This CDR3 spans 14 amino acids. Per germline, CDR1 MDHEN and CDR2 SYDVKM. CDR3 sequence: CASSPRTSEYTQYF. CDR3 bases: TGTGCCAGCAGTCCCAGGACTAGCGAATATACGCAGTATTTT.

V and J are TRBV28 and TRBJ2-7, with 11 bases lining up with TRBD2. After removal of 2 bases from V and 9 bases from J, the junction contained 6 bases not matched to a gene. This CDR3 has 14 amino acids. Germline-derived CDR1 and CDR2 are MDHEN and SYDVKM. CDR3 sequence reads: CASSLLAGGPGQYF. The CDR3 DNA reads TGTGCCAGCAGTTTACTAGCGGGGGGCCCGGGGCAGTACTTC.

The rearrangement joins TRBV5-5 to TRBJ2-7, with 11 nucleotides matching TRBD2. Unmatched junction bases numbered 4, after V lost 5 bases and J lost 3 bases. There are 14 residues in the CDR3. Germline CDR1 reads SGHKS; CDR2 reads YYEKEE (reference sequence). This CDR3 reads CASRVAGGGYEQYF. Written as DNA, the CDR3 is TGTGCCAGCAGGGTAGCGGGAGGGGGCTACGAGCAGTACTTC.

The chain carries TRBV6-1 and TRBJ1-2; D is uncertain. Germline loops: CDR1 MNHNS, CDR2 SASEGT. The CDR3 extends over 13 amino acids. V gave up 2 bases and J gave up 4 bases, with 8 bases separating them. Here the CDR3 DNA reads TGTGCCAGCAGTGAACCCCCCGTCTATGGCTACACCTTC. Translating gives CASSEPPVYGYTF.

This sequence joins TRBV6-6 and TRBJ1-1; D not certain. V was cut by 6 bases and J by 3 bases, with 17 bases left in between. In germline, CDR1 is MNHNY, CDR2 SVGAGI (reference sequence). The CDR3 has 15 amino acids. The CDR3 is CASSPPRPRDTEAFF. DNA of the CDR3: TGTGCCAGCAGCCCCCCTAGGCCCCGAGACACTGAAGCTTTCTTT.